The TCR beta chain under discussion was sequenced for a study of radiotherapy plus CTLA-4 blockade in lung cancer. Study summary: Overall, approximately 19% of patients showed an objective response, while roughly 28% attained disease control.

Study-wide findings and caveats: Blood-borne expansion of tumor-derived TCR clones followed radiotherapy plus ipilimumab. Early blood T cell clone changes and increased post-radiation serum interferon-beta were reportedly the strongest response predictors.

Regarding this clone: Its antigen is undetermined.

This table comes from immunoSEQ multiplex PCR, and its TCRdb copy is limited to in-frame clones, with some not included. Of fewer than 100,000 clones detected, around 81% appear once; the ten largest clones hold roughly 22%. Germline lookup yields CDR1 MNHEY and CDR2 SVGAGI. The CDR3 has 16 amino acids. Trimming stripped 2 bases from V and 6 bases from J, with 19 bases between. Sample: peripheral blood, taken from a patient treated with radiotherapy plus ipilimumab. This chain uses TRBV6-5 with TRBJ1-1, with a tentative D call TRBD1 (5 bases). The TCR originated in a human donor with non-small cell lung cancer whose response to radiotherapy plus ipilimumab could not be evaluated. Some clones in this sample may be carry-over from other donors' samples. The CDR3 bases are TGTGCCAGCAGTTACACCCCTGGACGGGGGGTTGCTGAAGCTTTCTTT. Its translation is CASSYTPGRGVAEAFF.